These T cell receptor beta chains were read from a single sample in a study of identical twins. TCRdb independently ran MiXCR on the 5' RACE reads; one entry per CDR3 protein. The sample consists of about 920,000 distinct CDR3 sequences, 9% to 15% of them appearing once. Separately, the same data were catalogued under a study of yellow fever vaccine responses in identical twins.

The sequenced material came from PBMCs. The receptors stem from a woman aged 18-35 years in good health. Each CDR3 is given with its conserved first and last residue. Expanded clones get a size class; other rows say once, few or many, or leave the size out.

J gene: TRBJ2-3
V gene: TRBV6-1
clone size: -
CDR3 protein: CASRTYNANTDTQYF

J gene: TRBJ1-3
V gene: TRBV10-3
clone size: many
CDR3 protein: CAISRFIPGQGVDTIYF

J gene: TRBJ2-1
V gene: TRBV5-1
clone size: many
CDR3 protein: CASSIDGTGFGSEQFF

J gene: TRBJ2-5
V gene: TRBV4-1
clone size: many
CDR3 protein: CASSQAVYRTGTRETQYF

J gene: TRBJ2-7
V gene: TRBV12-3/TRBV12-4
clone size: many
CDR3 protein: CASSPLTGYEQYF

J gene: TRBJ1-2
V gene: TRBV12-3/TRBV12-4
clone size: few
CDR3 protein: CASGPRTTNYGYTF

J gene: TRBJ2-5
V gene: TRBV5-1
clone size: -
CDR3 protein: CASSLQGAKETQYF

J gene: TRBJ2-1
V gene: TRBV12-3/TRBV12-4
clone size: few
CDR3 protein: CASSMMWNEQFF

J gene: TRBJ2-7
V gene: TRBV7-3
clone size: few
CDR3 protein: CASSLQGFSEQYF

J gene: TRBJ1-1
V gene: TRBV10-3
clone size: many
CDR3 protein: CAIRAQGFSAEAFF

J gene: TRBJ2-5
V gene: TRBV7-9
clone size: few
CDR3 protein: CASSTRTSGKETQYF

J gene: TRBJ1-1
V gene: TRBV25-1
clone size: -
CDR3 protein: CASSGTGETEAFF

J gene: TRBJ2-2
V gene: TRBV20-1
clone size: -
CDR3 protein: CSASLLAGSSRELFF

J gene: TRBJ2-3
V gene: TRBV4-1
clone size: few
CDR3 protein: CASSQVVIWRDSTDTQYF

J gene: TRBJ2-1
V gene: TRBV28
clone size: -
CDR3 protein: CASLLGSYNEQFF

J gene: TRBJ2-5
V gene: TRBV7-9
clone size: few
CDR3 protein: CASSLAGTSGGIETQYF

J gene: TRBJ2-2
V gene: TRBV29-1
clone size: few
CDR3 protein: CSVDLTGWCTGELFF

J gene: TRBJ1-3
V gene: TRBV12-3/TRBV12-4
clone size: -
CDR3 protein: CASRVGALGGNTIYF

J gene: TRBJ2-2
V gene: TRBV12-3/TRBV12-4
clone size: -
CDR3 protein: CASRRTQENTGELFF

J gene: TRBJ2-1
V gene: TRBV20-1
clone size: few
CDR3 protein: CSAEGGRSNEQFF

J gene: TRBJ2-1
V gene: TRBV6-4
clone size: few
CDR3 protein: CASSDDSGRSYNEQFF

J gene: TRBJ2-3
V gene: TRBV28
clone size: many
CDR3 protein: CASTAVLGQGGLYTDTQYF

J gene: TRBJ2-2
V gene: TRBV10-1
clone size: few
CDR3 protein: CASSESRYTGELFF